This entry features one TCR beta chain sequence. The data were taken from a study of blood T cell repertoires in COVID-19. Sequencing was performed with immunoSEQ multiplex PCR; in TCRdb, only in-frame clones are kept and a portion is missing. The sample has some 250,000 clones; around 87% are singletons. The specimen sequenced was peripheral blood. This clonotype originated in a man in his sixties who had recovered from COVID-19.

CDR3 in DNA: TGTGCCAGCAGCTACACCGGGACAGGGATTTCACCCCTCCACTTT. Its translation is CASSYTGTGISPLHF. The chain recombines TRBV5-6 with TRBJ1-6; 9 nucleotides line up with TRBD1. The CDR3 totals 15 residues. Germline-derived CDR1 and CDR2 are SGHDT and YYEEEE. V lost 3 bases and J lost 9; bases outside the gene matches: 7.